These 32 T cell receptor beta chains originate from one sample sequenced in a study of cytomegalovirus exposure and HLA in healthy donors (dated by TCRdb to 2016 to 2017). The receptor library was made with the immunoSEQ multiplex PCR assay. For the multiplex PCR, a mixture combining 60 forward primers for TCR Vbeta segments and 13 reverse primers for TCR Jbeta segments was used. Imported from immuneACCESS, the table was reduced by TCRdb to in-frame sequences with V and J called. These copies leave out some clones; in studies compared against another copy, an unresolved V gene accounts for under half, and the cause of the remainder is not known. This sample is represented by some 71,000 clones; 60% to 85% of them were singletons. Jointly, the top ten make up over 2.5% of the sample. Sequencing was carried out using PBMCs. The source of these receptors is a man younger than 35 in good health and CMV-seronegative.

This rearrangement joins TRBV19 to TRBJ1-1, with D unresolved. This CDR3 contains 14 residues. Trimming removed 2 bases at V and 4 bases at J, with 11 bases between. Germline assignment: CDR1 LNHDA and CDR2 SQIVND (reference sequence). The chain's CDR3 is CASSIKDGGTEAFF. The DNA of the CDR3 is TGTGCCAGTAGTATAAAGGATGGCGGCACTGAAGCTTTCTTT.

In its sample, this clone was seen a few times. The V gene is TRBV6-1, the J gene TRBJ2-1; unclear D gene. Trimming left V 3 bases short and J 5 bases short, with 14 bases between. The length of the CDR3 is 15 residues. Germline values: CDR1 MNHNS, CDR2 SASEGT. As DNA, the CDR3 is TGTGCCAGCAGTGACGCGTTCCCGAATAACAATGAGCAGTTCTTC. Its translation: CASSDAFPNNNEQFF.

This chain joins TRBV9 and TRBJ2-1, with 9 bases fitting TRBD2. With 0 bases clipped from V and 7 bases from J, the junction kept 8 bases outside the gene matches. This CDR3 has 16 residues. Germline V gene data show CDR1 as SGDLS and CDR2 as YYNGEE. Written as DNA, the CDR3 is TGTGCCAGCAGCGTAGTGCCCAGCGGGGGGAATAATGAGCAGTTCTTC. Translated: CASSVVPSGGNNEQFF.

The gene calls are TRBV5-4 and TRBJ1-1; D call uncertain. Deletions cut 7 bases from V and 6 bases from J, with 10 bases between. The germline V gene has CDR1 SGHNT and CDR2 YYREEE (reference sequence). This CDR3 has 11 amino acids. CDR3 in DNA: TGTGCCAGCGTCAGAGGCGCTGAAGCTTTCTTT. This gives the protein CASVRGAEAFF. Complete variable domain (other parts from reference TRBV5-4 and TRBJ1-1): ETGVTQSPTHLIKTRGQQVTLRCSSQSGHNTVSWYQQALGQGPQFIFQYYREEENGRGNFPPRFSGLQFPNYSSELNVNALELDDSALYLCASVRGAEAFFGQGTRLTVV.

The genes are TRBV5-6 and TRBJ2-3, with D hard to call. This CDR3 has 13 residues. Germline CDR1 reads SGHDT; CDR2 reads YYEEEE. The ends were cut back, 0 bases at V and 6 bases at J, with 8 bases in the middle. In nucleotides, the CDR3 is TGTGCCAGCAGCTTGGGTCACAGTGATACGCAGTATTTT. It translates to CASSLGHSDTQYF. Variable domain in full (rest from reference TRBV5-6 and TRBJ2-3): DAGVTQSPTHLIKTRGQQVTLRCSPKSGHDTVSWYQQALGQGPQFIFQYYEEEERQRGNFPDRFSGHQFPNYSSELNVNALLLGDSALYLCASSLGHSDTQYFGPGTRLTVL.

This chain links TRBV4-3 with TRBJ2-6; 8 bases match TRBD1. V was clipped by 4 bases and J by 4 bases; unmatched bases: 6. This CDR3 is 16 amino acids long. Per the germline V gene, CDR1 is LGHNA and CDR2 is YSLEER. The CDR3 here is CASSPRTGTGANVLTF. CDR3 sequence (DNA): TGCGCCAGCAGCCCCCGGACAGGGACCGGGGCCAACGTCCTGACTTTC.

The CDR3 coding sequence is TGCAGCGTTGGACGGGGGACAGGGCACACTGAAGCTTTCTTT. Its protein is CSVGRGTGHTEAFF. The rearrangement uses TRBV29-1 and TRBJ1-1; the match to TRBD1 covers 9 bases. The CDR3 runs to 14 residues. The germline gives CDR1 SQVTM, CDR2 ANQGSEA. J lost 3 bases, V lost 4 bases, and 6 bases had no gene match.

This chain links TRBV6-5 with TRBJ2-6; D call uncertain. This CDR3 spans 13 amino acids. Per germline, CDR1 MNHEY and CDR2 SVGAGI. V lost 6 bases and J 4 bases, leaving 7 bases between the germline ends. CDR3 region: CASSSEGANVLTF. The DNA for the CDR3 is TGTGCCAGCAGCTCCGAGGGGGCCAACGTCCTGACTTTC.

The CDR3 spells CASSRPTLYTGELFF. CDR3 nucleotides: TGTGCCAGCAGCCGCCCAACTCTTTACACCGGGGAGCTGTTTTTT. V is TRBV6-6 and J is TRBJ2-2, with no clear D. Trimming pared 6 bases from V and 3 bases from J, leaving 14 bases between. This CDR3 spans 15 amino acids. Per germline, CDR1 MNHNY and CDR2 SVGAGI (reference sequence).

The table lists this clone with a count of one. This chain connects TRBV7-2 to TRBJ1-1; D is ambiguous. With 0 bases removed from V and 3 bases from J, the gap between germline ends came to 14 bases. This CDR3 has 16 amino acids. Germline V gene sequence: CDR1 SGHTA, CDR2 FQGNSA. CDR3 sequence (DNA): TGTGCCAGCAGCTTAGCGAATGGTGCTCGGTACACTGAAGCTTTCTTT. Encoded protein: CASSLANGARYTEAFF.

The gene calls are TRBV4-3 and TRBJ1-3, with a possible D match to TRBD1 (6 bases). The V gene's germline CDR1 is LGHNA and CDR2 YSLEER. The V and J ends lost 1 base and 0 bases respectively, with 7 bases between them. The CDR3 contains 15 residues. The CDR3 nucleotides read TGCGCCAGCAGCCAAGGGACAGCCTCTGGAAACACCATATATTTT. Translated, it gives CASSQGTASGNTIYF.

As regards this clone: The same CDR3 arises from other DNA sequences in this sample as well. The chain employs TRBV19 and TRBJ2-7, with 9 bases fitting TRBD1. Trimming removed 3 bases from V and 3 bases from J; junction bases left unmatched: 0. There are 13 residues in the CDR3. CDR1 is LNHDA, CDR2 SQIVND, per germline (reference sequence). The CDR3 sequence: CASSMGQGYEQYF. The CDR3 DNA sequence: TGTGCCAGTAGTATGGGACAGGGCTACGAGCAGTACTTC.

The CDR3, as DNA: TGTGCCAGCAGTTACTCGAGTTCGGGGGCTAACTATGGCTACACCTTC. It yields the protein CASSYSSSGANYGYTF. This chain connects TRBV6-5 to TRBJ1-2; possibly TRBD1 for D (5 bases). The CDR3 contains 16 residues. Trimming shortened V by 0 bases and J by 0 bases, and 11 bases separated the two germline ends. The germline CDR1 and CDR2 sequences are MNHEY and SVGAGI.

The V call is TRBV19, the J call TRBJ1-1, with D possibly matching TRBD1 (5 bases). Trimming cost V 6 bases and J 1 base, with 15 bases left between them. CDR1 and CDR2 from the germline V gene are LNHDA and SQIVND (reference sequence). The CDR3 consists of 15 residues. In nucleotides, the CDR3 is TGTGCCAGTAGCAAACCCCGGACACCGAACACTGAAGCTTTCTTT. Protein: CASSKPRTPNTEAFF.

The J gene is TRBJ1-2, the V gene TRBV19; TRBD1 matches 7 bases. Germline loops: CDR1 LNHDA, CDR2 SQIVND (reference sequence). The V segment lost 3 bases and the J segment 3 bases; nucleotides outside the gene matches: 7. The CDR3 has 15 amino acids. The CDR3 DNA follows: TGTGCCAGTAGTATTTCGACAGGGAACTACTATGGCTACACCTTC. This gives the protein CASSISTGNYYGYTF.

V and J are TRBV2 and TRBJ2-5; TRBD2 aligns across 12 bases. There are 15 residues in the CDR3. After removal of 4 bases from V and 4 bases from J, the junction contained 4 bases not matched to a gene. Germline values: CDR1 SNHLY, CDR2 FYNNEI. CDR3 amino acids: CASSVRTSGVETQYF. The CDR3 DNA is TGTGCCAGCAGTGTGAGGACTAGCGGGGTAGAGACCCAGTACTTC.

This clone appeared once. The CDR3 sequence: CASSQGDREVPYEQYF. The CDR3 region has the DNA TGTGCCAGCAGCCAAGGGGACAGGGAGGTCCCCTACGAGCAGTACTTC. The chain couples TRBV4-2 to TRBJ2-7; 9 bases agree with TRBD1. V lost 1 base, J lost 2 bases, and 6 bases stayed unmatched. CDR3 length: 16 amino acids. Germline CDR1 is LGHNA and CDR2 is YNFKEQ.

The chain has TRBV28 and TRBJ1-2, with TRBD1 matching over 8 bases. The CDR3 is 15 amino acids. Per germline, CDR1 MDHEN and CDR2 SYDVKM. With 5 bases clipped from V and 4 bases from J, the junction kept 9 bases outside the gene matches. The DNA for the CDR3 is TGTGCCAGCAGTACCGGGACAGGCCAAATCTATGGCTACACCTTC. It specifies CASSTGTGQIYGYTF.

V gene TRBV10-3 combines with J gene TRBJ2-5, with no clear D. Matching the DNA end better, TRBJ2-7 makes the J call doubtful. The germline V gene has CDR1 ENHRY and CDR2 SYGVKD. The CDR3 totals 12 residues. CDR3 nucleotides: TGTGCCATCGGTCCCAACTCCTACGAGCAGTACTTC. It specifies CAIGPNSYEQYF.

V gene TRBV5-6 combines with J gene TRBJ1-6; 8 bases line up with TRBD1. J lost 9 bases, V lost 2 bases, and 4 bases had no gene match. The CDR3 runs 14 residues. Germline CDR1 reads SGHDT; CDR2 reads YYEEEE. CDR3 region: CASSLGTGGSPLHF. The CDR3, as DNA: TGTGCCAGCAGCTTAGGGACAGGAGGTTCACCCCTCCACTTT. Variable domain in full (rest from reference TRBV5-6 and TRBJ1-6): DAGVTQSPTHLIKTRGQQVTLRCSPKSGHDTVSWYQQALGQGPQFIFQYYEEEERQRGNFPDRFSGHQFPNYSSELNVNALLLGDSALYLCASSLGTGGSPLHFGNGTRLTVT.

The genes are TRBV28 and TRBJ2-2; D is possibly TRBD1 (6 bases). Trimming removed 6 bases from V and 7 bases from J, with 15 bases in between. There are 14 residues in the CDR3. Germline CDR1 is MDHEN and CDR2 is SYDVKM. The CDR3 nucleotides are TGTGCCAGCAGCCCACCGGACAGCAACGGGGAGCTGTTTTTT. This codes for CASSPPDSNGELFF.

V gene TRBV7-9 combines with J gene TRBJ2-2, with 7 positions matching TRBD1. The CDR3 sequence is 13 residues long. Germline CDR1 reads SEHNR; CDR2 reads FQNEAQ (reference sequence). With 5 bases clipped from V and 4 bases from J, the junction kept 1 base outside the gene matches. CDR3 DNA: TGTGCCAGCAGCCCAGGGGGCACCGGGGAGCTGTTTTTT. Translated: CASSPGGTGELFF.

The rearrangement links TRBV5-1 to TRBJ2-5; 9 bases line up with TRBD1. The CDR3 is made up of 16 amino acids. Losses at the gene ends were 4 bases for V and 0 bases for J; bases not matched to a gene: 7. Germline-derived CDR1 and CDR2 are SGHRS and YFSETQ. The CDR3 DNA reads as TGCGCCAGCAGCGGTGGGACAGGGAGTTACCAAGAGACCCAGTACTTC. Translation gives CASSGGTGSYQETQYF.

The chain combines TRBV5-6 with TRBJ2-2, with 10 bases identical to TRBD1. This CDR3 spans 17 amino acids. Looked up from germline, CDR1 is SGHDT and CDR2 is YYEEEE. The V segment lost 2 bases and the J segment 5 bases; nucleotides outside the gene matches: 9. The CDR3 reads CASSLGATGGSTGELFF. CDR3 nucleotide sequence: TGTGCCAGCAGCTTAGGGGCGACAGGGGGCTCGACCGGGGAGCTGTTTTTT.

In this sample, this clone turned up a few times. The chain has TRBV7-2 and TRBJ1-5, with TRBD1 as a possible D gene (6 bases). V was shortened by 3 bases and J by 4 bases, with 13 bases between the two germline ends. The CDR3 extends over 15 amino acids. Looked up from germline, CDR1 is SGHTA and CDR2 is FQGNSA. CDR3 amino acids: CASSFSGTPNQPQHF. The DNA for the CDR3 is TGTGCCAGCAGCTTCTCCGGGACACCGAATCAGCCCCAGCATTTT. Looking up the rest from reference TRBV7-2 and TRBJ1-5 gives the full variable domain: GAGVSQSPSNKVTEKGKDVELRCDPISGHTALYWYRQSLGQGLEFLIYFQGNSAPDKSGLPSDRFSAERTGGSVSTLTIQRTQQEDSAVYLCASSFSGTPNQPQHFGDGTRLSIL.

The chain has TRBV14 and TRBJ2-1, with TRBD2 identical over 14 bases. From germline, CDR1 is SGHDN and CDR2 FVKESK. V was clipped by 5 bases and J by 3 bases; unmatched bases: 18. This CDR3 has 21 residues. CDR3 DNA sequence: TGTGCCAGCAGCAGAGTGGGGACTAGCGGGGGCCAACGATCCAACTACAATGAGCAGTTCTTC. As protein: CASSRVGTSGGQRSNYNEQFF. Together with reference TRBV14 and TRBJ2-1, the CDR3 gives the full variable domain: EAGVTQFPSHSVIEKGQTVTLRCDPISGHDNLYWYRRVMGKEIKFLLHFVKESKQDESGMPNNRFLAERTGGTYSTLKVQPAELEDSGVYFCASSRVGTSGGQRSNYNEQFFGPGTRLTVL.

The CDR3 nucleotides read TGCGCCAGCAGGGAGCGAGGGGACAGGGGTGTCCCCGGGGAGCTGTTTTTT. It translates to CASRERGDRGVPGELFF. The chain carries TRBV5-1 and TRBJ2-2, with TRBD1 matching over 10 bases. Germline CDR1 is SGHRS and CDR2 is YFSETQ. The CDR3 sequence is 17 residues long. V dropped 5 bases and J dropped 6; count of bases not matched to a gene: 13.

This sequence joins TRBV7-8 and TRBJ2-3; the match to TRBD2 covers 12 bases. Looked up from germline, CDR1 is SGHVS and CDR2 is FQNEAQ. J was trimmed by 1 base and V by 5 bases; bases with no gene match: 13. The CDR3 is 19 amino acids. This CDR3 reads CASSPNTSGGRGGTDTQYF. CDR3 nucleotide sequence: TGTGCCAGCAGCCCGAATACTAGCGGGGGGCGTGGCGGCACAGATACGCAGTATTTT.

The rearrangement uses TRBV27 and TRBJ1-4; D uncertain. Per germline, CDR1 MNHEY and CDR2 SMNVEV (reference sequence). This CDR3 contains 15 residues. Trimming left V 3 bases short and J 5 bases short, with 13 bases between. The CDR3 region is CASSLSGNGNEKLFF. Written as DNA, the CDR3 is TGTGCCAGCAGTTTGAGCGGGAACGGCAATGAAAAACTGTTTTTT.

The chain carries TRBV18 and TRBJ2-1, with a weak D call TRBD1 (5 bases). In germline, CDR1 is KGHSH, CDR2 LQKENI. The CDR3 is 12 amino acids. Trimming shortened V by 3 bases and J by 10 bases, and 10 bases separated the two germline ends. DNA for the CDR3: TGTGCCAGCTCACCTTCCGGACACGAGCAGTTCTTC. Protein: CASSPSGHEQFF.

The chain uses TRBV28 and TRBJ1-3; D remains unclear. This CDR3 is 14 amino acids long. Germline V gene lookup returns CDR1 MDHEN and CDR2 SYDVKM. Trimming removed 6 bases at V and 0 bases at J, with 9 bases between. CDR3 protein: CASSYSISGNTIYF. In DNA form, the CDR3 reads TGTGCCAGCAGCTACAGCATCTCTGGAAACACCATATATTTT.

V gene TRBV10-3 combines with J gene TRBJ2-5; 7 bases agree with TRBD2. Trimming took 3 bases from V and 5 from J; bases not matched to a gene: 3. This CDR3 comprises 13 residues. Germline loops: CDR1 ENHRY, CDR2 SYGVKD. The CDR3 loop reads CAISEWRGETQYF. DNA of the CDR3: TGTGCCATCAGTGAATGGCGGGGGGAGACCCAGTACTTC.